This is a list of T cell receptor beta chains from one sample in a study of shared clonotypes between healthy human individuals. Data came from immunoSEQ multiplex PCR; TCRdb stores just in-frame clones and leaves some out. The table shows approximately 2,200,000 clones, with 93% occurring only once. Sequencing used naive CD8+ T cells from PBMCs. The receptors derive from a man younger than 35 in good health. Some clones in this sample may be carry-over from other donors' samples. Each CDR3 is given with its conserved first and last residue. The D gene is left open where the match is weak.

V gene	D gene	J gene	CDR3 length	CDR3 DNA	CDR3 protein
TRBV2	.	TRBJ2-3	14	TGTGCCAGCAAGGCGGGTTTTAGCACAGATACGCAGTATTTT	CASKAGFSTDTQYF
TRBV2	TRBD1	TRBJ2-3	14	TGTGCCAGCCTTACAGGGGTCGGCCCAGATACGCAGTATTTT	CASLTGVGPDTQYF
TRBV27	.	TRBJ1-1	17	TGTGCCAGCAGTTTATCGGCAGGGTTTGGTGGGAACACTGAAGCTTTCTTT	CASSLSAGFGGNTEAFF
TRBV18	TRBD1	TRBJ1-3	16	TGTGCCAGCTCACCCCTGGGACAGAAGTCTGGAAACACCATATATTTT	CASSPLGQKSGNTIYF
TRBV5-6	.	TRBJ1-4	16	TGTGCCAGCAGCCTCCTCCCAACGGACGAGCGGGAAAAACTGTTTTTT	CASSLLPTDEREKLFF
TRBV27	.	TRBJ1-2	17	TGTGCCAGCAGTCAGTTCTTCGAGCAGGGGCCCTTCTATGGCTACACCTTC	CASSQFFEQGPFYGYTF
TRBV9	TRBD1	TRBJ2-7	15	TGTGCCAGCAGCGTAGGTGGGACAGCGGCCTACGAGCAGTACTTC	CASSVGGTAAYEQYF
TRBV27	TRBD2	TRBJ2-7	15	TGTGCCAGCAGTTCTAGCGGGAGGTTCTCCTACGAGCAGTACTTC	CASSSSGRFSYEQYF
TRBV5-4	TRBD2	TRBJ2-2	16	TGTGCCAGCAGCTTGAAGCGGGAGCTCAACACCGGGGAGCTGTTTTTT	CASSLKRELNTGELFF
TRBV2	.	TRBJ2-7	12	TGTGCCAGCAGTGATGAGGCCTACGAGCAGTACTTC	CASSDEAYEQYF
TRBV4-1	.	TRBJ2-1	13	TGCGCCAGCAGCCAGGAATCCTACAATGAGCAGTTCTTC	CASSQESYNEQFF
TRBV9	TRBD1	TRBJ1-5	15	TGTGCCAGCAGCGTAGGTGGGACAGGAAATCAGCCCCAGCATTTT	CASSVGGTGNQPQHF
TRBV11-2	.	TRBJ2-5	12	TGTGCCAGCATTGGGGAAGGGGAGACCCAGTACTTC	CASIGEGETQYF
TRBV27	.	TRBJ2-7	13	TGTGCCAGCAGTTTATCGAATTCCTACGAGCAGTACTTC	CASSLSNSYEQYF
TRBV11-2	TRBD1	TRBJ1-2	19	TGTGCCAGCAGCTTAGATAAGCGGGACAGCTGGGCTGCTAACTATGGCTACACCTTC	CASSLDKRDSWAANYGYTF
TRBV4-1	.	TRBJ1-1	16	TGCGCCAGCAGCCAAGATCCATGGGCCTTGAACACTGAAGCTTTCTTT	CASSQDPWALNTEAFF
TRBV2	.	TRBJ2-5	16	TGTGCCAGCAGTGAAGCGCTTTGGGGGGTCCAAGAGACCCAGTACTTC	CASSEALWGVQETQYF
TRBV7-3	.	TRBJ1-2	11	TGTGCCAGCAGTTTTTCTGGGGACCTCACCTTC	CASSFSGDLTF
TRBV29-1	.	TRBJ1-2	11	TGCAGCGTTGTTAAGGACTATGGCTACACCTTC	CSVVKDYGYTF
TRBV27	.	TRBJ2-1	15	TGTGCCAGCAGTTTAGGGGTTGAGGGAAGCAATGAGCAGTTCTTC	CASSLGVEGSNEQFF
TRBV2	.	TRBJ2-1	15	TGTGCCAGCAGTGAAGTTCTGATGGGGAACAATGAGCAGTTCTTC	CASSEVLMGNNEQFF
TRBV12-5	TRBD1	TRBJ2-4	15	TGTGCTAGTGGTTTGGTACCTCAGGGGGAAAACATTCAGTACTTC	CASGLVPQGENIQYF